The 28 T cell receptor beta chains below all came from one sample that was sequenced in a study of T cells in women clearing cervical HPV infection. Measured with immunoSEQ multiplex PCR; TCRdb has only the in-frame clones, and not every one. This listing includes about 32,000 clones. The specimen sequenced was blood buffy coat. Receptors were obtained from a woman aged 18-70 years with a cervical HPV16 infection that either progressed to CIN3+ or cleared (not recorded which).

CDR3 sequence reads: CAWSEARNTGELFF. CDR3 bases read: TGTGCCTGGAGTGAGGCTAGGAACACCGGGGAG. V gene TRBV30 combines with J gene TRBJ2-2; D ambiguous. Read coverage stops 3 residues before the CDR3 terminus; the germline J gene supplies the remainder. This CDR3 has 14 residues. Germline V CDR1 and CDR2: GTSNPN, SVGIG (reference sequence). Trimming stripped 1 base from V and 1 base from J, with 7 bases between.

Note on this clone: The read halts 3 residues ahead of the CDR3 end, with the missing end drawn from the germline J gene. The chain links TRBV29-1 to TRBJ1-1; TRBD1 might be the D (5 bases). Germline CDR1 reads SQVTM; CDR2 reads ANQGSEA. Between the trimmed V and J ends, which lost 1 base and 3 bases, there was a span of 9 bases. The CDR3 is made up of 13 amino acids. Incomplete CDR3 DNA: TGCAGCGTTGAAGGAGGGGTCTACACTGAA. It encodes CSVEGGVYTE. The full-length CDR3 reads as CSVEGGVYTEAFF. Based on the CDR3 plus reference TRBV29-1 and TRBJ1-1, the full variable domain is SAVISQKPSRDICQRGTSLTIQCQVDSQVTMMFWYRQQPGQSLTLIATANQGSEATYESGFVIDKFPISRPNLTFSTLTVSNMSPEDSSIYLCSVEGGVYTEAFFGQGTRLTVV.

As to this clone: Sequencing ends 3 residues short of the CDR3 end; the germline J gene provides the rest. The genes are TRBV11-1 and TRBJ2-5; 9 bases are shared with TRBD1. CDR3 length: 14 residues. V lost 4 bases to trimming and J lost 5 bases; unmatched junction nucleotides: 5. CDR1 is SGHAT, CDR2 FQDESV, per germline (reference sequence). The sequenced CDR3 bases are TGTGCCAGCAGCTCCGGGACAGGGAGCGAGACC. It encodes CASSSGTGSET. The whole CDR3 sequence is CASSSGTGSETQYF.

Turning to this clone: The CDR3 is cut off 3 residues early in the read; its end comes from the germline J gene. The chain carries TRBV5-1 and TRBJ2-3, with D tentatively TRBD2 (6 bases). Per the germline V gene, CDR1 is SGHRS and CDR2 is YFSETQ. The CDR3 extends over 13 amino acids. The CDR3 protein is CASSGVWGETQYF. The CDR3 bases that were read are TGCGCCAGCAGCGGCGTCTGGGGGGAGACG.

Details on this clone: The CDR3 end falls 3 residues outside the read, so it is completed with the germline J gene. The V and J genes are TRBV6-1 and TRBJ1-2; possibly TRBD1 for D (5 bases). The CDR3 is made up of 17 amino acids. Germline CDR1 reads MNHNS; CDR2 reads SASEGT. CDR3 region: CASSETSGGTSTDTYTF. Incomplete CDR3 DNA: TGTGCCAGCAGTGAAACTAGCGGGGGAACTAGCACAGATACC.

As concerns this clone: The read finishes 3 residues shy of the CDR3 end, and the germline J gene is used to complete it. The rearrangement joins TRBV7-6 to TRBJ2-2, with a weak D call TRBD2 (5 bases). The CDR3 totals 13 residues. The germline V gene encodes CDR1 SGHVS and CDR2 FNYEAQ. The chain's CDR3 is CASSLGTGLKLFF. Incomplete CDR3 DNA: TGTGCCAGCAGCTTAGGGACGGGGTTAAAG.

Worth noting for this clone: The read ends 3 residues shy of where the CDR3 ends; the end is completed using the germline J gene. The V and J genes are TRBV2 and TRBJ1-2; 7 positions match TRBD1. V gave up 3 bases and J gave up 5 bases; unmatched junction bases: 6. Germline CDR1 is SNHLY and CDR2 is FYNNEI. The CDR3 length is 14 residues. This CDR3 is CASSERTGKYGYTF. The part of the CDR3 DNA that was read is TGTGCCAGCAGTGAGAGGACAGGCAAATATGGC.

Points on this clone: The read terminates 3 residues before the CDR3 end, so the remaining end is supplied by the germline J gene. This chain connects TRBV2 to TRBJ2-3; D is unresolved. Germline CDR1 SNHLY, CDR2 FYNNEI. Deletions cut 7 bases from V and 2 bases from J, with 13 bases between. The CDR3 is 14 residues long. CDR3 loop: CASKAAAYTDTQYF. CDR3 bases read: TGTGCCAGCAAGGCCGCCGCTTACACAGATACG. Together with reference TRBV2 and TRBJ2-3, the CDR3 gives the full variable domain: EPEVTQTPSHQVTQMGQEVILRCVPISNHLYFYWYRQILGQKVEFLVSFYNNEISEKSEIFDDQFSVERPDGSNFTLKIRSTKLEDSAMYFCASKAAAYTDTQYFGPGTRLTVL.

Comments on this clone: The CDR3 end falls 3 residues outside the read, so it is completed with the germline J gene. The chain uses TRBV19 and TRBJ2-2, with a possible D match to TRBD1 (5 bases). CDR3 size: 15 residues. The germline V gene encodes CDR1 LNHDA and CDR2 SQIVND (reference sequence). The CDR3 protein is CASSLAGLSNEKLFF. Incomplete CDR3 DNA: TGTGCCAGTTCTTTAGCAGGGTTGTCTAATGAAAAG.

Comment on this clone: The CDR3 end lies 3 residues beyond the end of the read and is filled in from the germline J gene. The rearrangement links TRBV18 to TRBJ1-2, with D perhaps TRBD1 (6 bases). This CDR3 has 15 amino acids. CDR1 KGHSH and CDR2 LQKENI come from the germline V gene. The CDR3 protein is CASSPPGKQGYDYTF. The DNA read from the CDR3 is TGTGCCAGCTCACCCCCCGGAAAACAGGGCTACGAC.

Points on this clone: The read stops 3 residues short of the end of the CDR3; the missing end is completed from the germline J gene. J is TRBJ1-1 and V is TRBV2, with D possibly being TRBD1 (6 bases). Germline V lookup: CDR1 SNHLY, CDR2 FYNNEI. The CDR3 covers 13 residues. The V end was cut by 5 bases, the J end by 5 bases, with 12 bases between. The sequenced part of the CDR3 DNA is TGTGCCAGCAGTCTATTACAGGGAACTGAA. It specifies CASSLLQGTE. In full, the CDR3 is CASSLLQGTEAFF.

Remarks on this clone: The read ends 3 residues shy of where the CDR3 ends; the end is completed using the germline J gene. V gene TRBV20-1 combines with J gene TRBJ1-2, with D possibly matching TRBD1 (5 bases). The CDR3 loop spans 13 amino acids. The V gene's germline CDR1 is DFQATT and CDR2 SNEGSKA (reference sequence). The sequenced part of the CDR3 DNA is TGCAGTGCTAGAGCGGGAGCGGGGGAGACC. Amino acids: CSARAGAGET. The entire CDR3 sequence reads CSARAGAGETYTF.

On this clone itself: The read ends 3 residues early relative to the CDR3; the germline J gene fills the gap. The chain combines TRBV20-1 with TRBJ1-2; TRBD1 matches 7 bases. Germline V gene sequence: CDR1 DFQATT, CDR2 SNEGSKA (reference sequence). The length of the CDR3 is 15 residues. The CDR3 sequence is CSATPTQGPLQSYTF. The covered CDR3 bases are TGCAGTGCTACCCCAACACAGGGGCCACTACAAAGC.

Concerning this clone itself: The read finishes 3 residues shy of the CDR3 end, and the germline J gene is used to complete it. This sequence joins TRBV14 and TRBJ1-1; no firm D call. Trimming stripped 4 bases from V and 1 base from J, with 13 bases between. The germline V gene encodes CDR1 SGHDN and CDR2 FVKESK. The CDR3 totals 15 residues. Incomplete CDR3 DNA: TGTGCCAGCAGCCGACGGACTGGATCGAACACTGAA. Translating it yields CASSRRTGSNTE. The CDR3 reads in full as CASSRRTGSNTEAFF.

Concerning this clone itself: The missing CDR3 end, 3 residues past where the read stops, is filled in from the germline J gene. V and J are TRBV18 and TRBJ1-2; D is ambiguous. This CDR3 region has 13 residues. Germline V gene lookup returns CDR1 KGHSH and CDR2 LQKENI. CDR3 DNA, as far as it was read: TGTGCCAGCTCACCACAGGGTTTAAACGAC. It is translated as CASSPQGLND. The complete CDR3 protein is CASSPQGLNDYTF.

CDR3 bases read: TGCGCCAGCAGCTTGAACGACGGGACTGAA. Its translation is CASSLNDGTE. The whole CDR3 sequence is CASSLNDGTEAFF. The chain uses TRBV5-1 and TRBJ1-1, with no clear D. The CDR3 goes on 3 residues after the read ends, and that part is filled in from the germline J gene. Germline V gene lookup returns CDR1 SGHRS and CDR2 YFSETQ. The ends were cut back, 1 base at V and 5 bases at J, with 9 bases in the middle. This CDR3 has 13 amino acids.

As concerns this clone: The read gets to within 3 residues of the CDR3 end, and the germline J gene fills in the rest. This same CDR3 is encoded by further DNA sequences in the sample. The gene calls are TRBV7-8 and TRBJ1-3; a possible D gene is TRBD1 (5 bases). V shed 5 bases and J shed 2 bases, with 7 bases lying between them. Germline V gene lookup returns CDR1 SGHVS and CDR2 FQNEAQ. The CDR3 is 13 residues long. The CDR3 here is CASSTTAGNTIYF. Incomplete CDR3 DNA: TGTGCCAGCAGCACGACAGCTGGAAACACC.

A word on this clone: The DNA ends 3 residues before the CDR3 does, and the rest of the CDR3 is filled in from the germline J gene. The chain carries TRBV19 and TRBJ1-4; D may be TRBD1 (5 bases). CDR3 length: 15 residues. Per the germline V gene, CDR1 is LNHDA and CDR2 is SQIVND (reference sequence). The sequenced part of the CDR3 DNA is TGTGCCAGTAAGAACGACCCCTCTGGGGCCAACGTA. As protein: CASKNDPSGANV. The whole CDR3 sequence reads CASKNDPSGANVLFF.

On this clone: The read gets to within 3 residues of the CDR3 end, and the germline J gene fills in the rest. V is TRBV7-8 and J is TRBJ1-4; possible D gene TRBD1, 5 bases. This CDR3 comprises 13 residues. Trimming removed 5 bases from V and 7 bases from J, with 11 bases in between. Germline CDR1 is SGHVS and CDR2 is FQNEAQ. CDR3 bases read: TGTGCCAGCAGCCCCCCGAGGGGTGAAAAA. As protein: CASSPPRGEK. The full CDR3 is CASSPPRGEKLFF.

As regards this clone: From the germline J gene comes the end of the CDR3, since the read stops 3 residues before it. The rearrangement links TRBV7-6 to TRBJ1-2; possible D gene TRBD1, 5 bases. V was shortened by 5 bases and J by 4 bases, with 14 bases between the two germline ends. CDR3 length equals 14 residues. Germline V gives CDR1 SGHVS, CDR2 FNYEAQ. CDR3 bases read: TGTGCCAGCAGCCGGGCGGGGGGAGGCTATGGC. It specifies CASSRAGGGYG. The full CDR3 is CASSRAGGGYGYTF.

Regarding this clone: The read gets to within 3 residues of the CDR3 end, and the germline J gene fills in the rest. V is TRBV20-1 and J is TRBJ2-3; D may be TRBD1 or TRBD2 (6 bases each). CDR3 length equals 16 residues. CDR1 and CDR2 (germline): DFQATT, SNEGSKA (reference sequence). The part of the CDR3 DNA that was read is TGCAGTGCTAGAAAACAGGGCGGGATCGACAATCAGCCG. This gives the protein CSARKQGGIDNQP. The full CDR3 protein is CSARKQGGIDNQPQYF.

Remarks on this clone: The read ends 3 residues before the CDR3 terminus; that terminus is restored from the germline J gene. This chain uses TRBV20-1 with TRBJ2-7; the match to TRBD1 covers 7 bases. The CDR3 is 13 residues long. The V segment lost 5 bases and the J segment 6 bases; nucleotides outside the gene matches: 10. Germline V gene sequence: CDR1 DFQATT, CDR2 SNEGSKA (reference sequence). The sequenced part of the CDR3 DNA is TGCAGTGCTCGGGCCACAGGGGCCCGCGAG. Its protein is CSARATGARE. The complete CDR3 sequence is CSARATGAREQYF.

Comments on this clone: The CDR3 end falls 3 residues outside the read, so it is completed with the germline J gene. The V gene is TRBV27, the J gene TRBJ1-5; possible D gene TRBD1, 5 bases. The ends were cut back, 2 bases at V and 3 bases at J, with 8 bases in the middle. The CDR3 loop spans 14 amino acids. Germline V CDR1 and CDR2: MNHEY, SMNVEV (reference sequence). CDR3 DNA (partial): TGTGCCAGCAGTTTACAAGGGGACAATCAGCCC. Amino acid sequence: CASSLQGDNQP. The whole CDR3 protein is CASSLQGDNQPQHF.

On this clone itself: The missing CDR3 end, 3 residues past where the read stops, is filled in from the germline J gene. The chain uses TRBV5-1 and TRBJ1-6; TRBD1 agrees at 9 bases. Germline V gene sequence: CDR1 SGHRS, CDR2 YFSETQ. V shed 2 bases and J 7 bases; nucleotides not matched to a gene: 4. The CDR3 runs to 15 residues. The CDR3 loop reads CASSLGDRVNSPLHF. CDR3 DNA (partial): TGCGCCAGCAGCTTAGGGGACAGGGTGAATTCACCC.

Notes on this clone: With the read ending 3 residues before the CDR3 end, the germline J gene is used to fill in that end. V and J are TRBV20-1 and TRBJ2-5; 8 nucleotides agree with TRBD1. Trimming at V came to 0 bases and at J to 5 bases, leaving 8 bases not matched to a gene. CDR1 and CDR2 (germline): DFQATT, SNEGSKA (reference sequence). The CDR3 totals 15 residues. CDR3 DNA, as far as it was read: TGCAGTGCTAGAGACGCGACAGGGGTGAGGGAGACC. Encoded protein: CSARDATGVRET. The full-length CDR3 reads as CSARDATGVRETQYF.

Worth noting for this clone: The read halts 3 residues ahead of the CDR3 end, with the missing end drawn from the germline J gene. J is TRBJ2-7 and V is TRBV20-1; the match to TRBD2 covers 9 bases. CDR3 length: 13 amino acids. Per germline, CDR1 DFQATT and CDR2 SNEGSKA (reference sequence). Trimming cost V 5 bases and J 5 bases; bases outside gene matches: 7. The CDR3 loop is CSARGLASHEQYF. Partial CDR3 DNA: TGCAGTGCTCGAGGACTAGCGTCTCACGAG.

Details on this clone: The CDR3 is cut off 3 residues early in the read; its end comes from the germline J gene. This chain connects TRBV6-1 to TRBJ1-2; D uncertain. Germline V gene data show CDR1 as MNHNS and CDR2 as SASEGT. V dropped 3 bases and J dropped 7 bases, with 6 bases sitting between them. This CDR3 has 11 amino acids. The sequenced CDR3 bases are TGTGCCAGCAGTGACACAGCTGGC. Its protein product is CASSDTAG. The CDR3, in full, reads CASSDTAGYTF.

Comment on this clone: The CDR3 end falls 3 residues outside the read, so it is completed with the germline J gene. The V call is TRBV5-6, the J call TRBJ1-6, with D possibly matching TRBD1 (5 bases). Germline V gene lookup returns CDR1 SGHDT and CDR2 YYEEEE. The V gene lost 0 bases and the J gene lost 6 bases, with 7 bases spanning the gap. The length of the CDR3 is 14 residues. The CDR3 is CASSLGQSNSPLHF. CDR3 DNA, as far as it was read: TGTGCCAGCAGCTTGGGACAGTCTAATTCACCC.